The 17 T cell receptor beta chains presented below share a single source sample, sequenced in a study of human T cells and chemical hapten exposure. TCRdb re-called the RACE reads with MiXCR, one entry per CDR3 protein. The table has 150,000 to 200,000 distinct CDR3 sequences, under 35% seen once. Noted time point: pre-sensitization, week 0. Stated treatment: therapeutic diphenylcyclopropenone sensitization with weekly scalp DPC. The sample here was whole blood, taken in connection with sensitization to the hapten diphenylcyclopropenone (DPC). All receptors derive from a woman aged 25 to 39 with alopecia areata. Some clones in this sample may be carry-over from other donors' samples.

The V and J genes are TRBV28 and TRBJ1-1; D is perhaps TRBD1 (6 bases). V lost 6 bases and J lost 2, with 16 bases in between. Germline loops: CDR1 MDHEN, CDR2 SYDVKM. This CDR3 is 15 amino acids long. The CDR3 protein is CASRSATGANTEAFF. The CDR3 DNA reads as TGTGCCAGCAGGTCGGCGACAGGCGCAAACACTGAAGCTTTCTTT.

V gene TRBV5-1 combines with J gene TRBJ1-4; 9 bases are a match to TRBD1. The CDR3 has 15 residues. Germline V gene sequence: CDR1 SGHRS, CDR2 YFSETQ. Unmatched junction bases numbered 3, after V lost 0 bases and J lost 6 bases. CDR3 in amino acids: CASSLDGTGYEKLFF. In DNA form, the CDR3 reads TGCGCCAGCAGCTTGGACGGGACAGGGTATGAAAAACTGTTTTTT. Combining the CDR3 with reference TRBV5-1 and TRBJ1-4 gives the whole variable domain KAGVTQTPRYLIKTRGQQVTLSCSPISGHRSVSWYQQTPGQGLQFLFEYFSETQRNKGNFPGRFSGRQFSNSRSEMNVSTLELGDSALYLCASSLDGTGYEKLFFGSGTQLSVL.

The chain joins TRBV7-2 to TRBJ2-5; no clear D gene. Germline V gene data show CDR1 as SGHTA and CDR2 as FQGNSA. Trimming stripped 5 bases from V and 7 bases from J, with 11 bases between. The length of the CDR3 is 12 residues. The CDR3 region is CASSRPSGTQYF. The CDR3, as DNA: TGTGCCAGCAGCCGCCCCTCGGGGACCCAGTACTTC.

This clonotype was observed a few times. V usage is TRBV28 and J usage is TRBJ2-1; 7 bases are a match to TRBD1. Germline CDR1 and CDR2: MDHEN and SYDVKM. After removal of 2 bases from V and 9 bases from J, the junction contained 10 bases not matched to a gene. This CDR3 is built from 15 residues. In nucleotides, the CDR3 is TGTGCCAGCAGTTTAATCCCCACAGGGGTTGGTGAGCAGTTCTTC. This encodes CASSLIPTGVGEQFF.

In this sample, this clonotype turned up a few times. This chain links TRBV7-2 with TRBJ2-3; no clear D gene. V was cut by 4 bases and J by 4 bases, with 6 bases left in between. CDR1 is SGHTA and CDR2 is FQGNSA in the germline V gene. The CDR3 totals 12 residues. CDR3 loop: CASSSVPDTQYF. CDR3 DNA sequence: TGTGCCAGCAGCTCCGTCCCAGATACGCAGTATTTT.

Concerning this clonotype: The germline gene is not matched at one end of the junction; a read error may be the cause. The chain carries TRBV4-1 and TRBJ2-7; perhaps TRBD2 as D (6 bases). Per the germline V gene, CDR1 is MGHRA and CDR2 is YSYEKL. The length of the CDR3 is 15 residues. As DNA, the CDR3 is TGCGCCAGCAGACAAGGGGCTAGCGACTTTTACGAGCAGTACTTC. Translated: CASRQGASDFYEQYF.

The CDR3 protein is CSVDYRGMNTEAFF. The CDR3, as DNA: TGCAGCGTTGATTACAGGGGGATGAACACTGAAGCTTTCTTT. This chain connects TRBV29-1 to TRBJ1-1, with 8 bases identical to TRBD1. V was clipped by 3 bases and J by 0 bases; unmatched bases: 3. Germline V gene sequence: CDR1 SQVTM, CDR2 ANQGSEA. This CDR3 has 14 amino acids.

The V gene is TRBV2, the J gene TRBJ2-5; no reliable D call. Germline loops: CDR1 SNHLY, CDR2 FYNNEI. The CDR3 is 10 residues long. Trimming shortened V by 2 bases and J by 6 bases, and 1 base separated the two germline ends. CDR3: CASSEKTQYF. The CDR3 DNA is TGTGCCAGCAGTGAAAAGACCCAGTACTTC. The complete variable domain, with remaining parts taken from reference TRBV2 and TRBJ2-5, reads EPEVTQTPSHQVTQMGQEVILRCVPISNHLYFYWYRQILGQKVEFLVSFYNNEISEKSEIFDDQFSVERPDGSNFTLKIRSTKLEDSAMYFCASSEKTQYFGPGTRLLVL.

This clonotype has more than one count but fewer than ten. This chain uses TRBV11-2 with TRBJ1-2; tentative D call: TRBD1 (5 bases). This CDR3 comprises 13 residues. CDR1 is SGHAT, CDR2 FQNNGV, per germline. Trimming left V 7 bases short and J 9 bases short, with 18 bases between. DNA of the CDR3: TGTGCCAGCACCACAGGAATCCCTGGTAGCTACACCTTC. This encodes CASTTGIPGSYTF.

This clonotype was seen a handful of times. J is TRBJ2-2 and V is TRBV7-8, with D perhaps TRBD1 (6 bases). With 6 bases removed from V and 1 base from J, the gap between germline ends came to 15 bases. The CDR3 loop spans 16 amino acids. Germline V gene data show CDR1 as SGHVS and CDR2 as FQNEAQ. The CDR3 reads CASSNRDPGNTGELFF. The CDR3 bases are TGTGCCAGCAGTAACAGGGATCCGGGGAACACCGGGGAGCTGTTTTTT.

V gene TRBV11-3 combines with J gene TRBJ2-1, with 9 positions matching TRBD2. Germline CDR1 is SGHNT and CDR2 is YENEEA. The CDR3 is made up of 15 amino acids. After removal of 2 bases from V and 4 bases from J, the junction contained 3 bases not matched to a gene. CDR3 amino acids: CASSLSLAGYNEQFF. The CDR3 DNA reads TGTGCCAGCAGCTTAAGCCTAGCGGGGTACAATGAGCAGTTCTTC.

This chain joins TRBV6-5 and TRBJ2-1; D is uncertain. The V gene's germline CDR1 is MNHEY and CDR2 SVGAGI. V lost 6 bases and J lost 2, with 14 bases in between. This CDR3 is built from 15 residues. For the CDR3, the DNA is TGTGCCAGCAGCAAGAAGCCAGGAACCTACAATGAGCAGTTCTTC. Protein sequence: CASSKKPGTYNEQFF.

This chain uses TRBV19 with TRBJ1-5, with a tentative D call TRBD1 (5 bases). V was cut by 4 bases and J by 11 bases, with 9 bases left in between. Germline values: CDR1 LNHDA, CDR2 SQIVND (reference sequence). The CDR3 has 11 amino acids. CDR3: CASSKGGAQHF. CDR3 nucleotides: TGTGCCAGTAGTAAGGGAGGGGCCCAGCATTTT. The full variable domain, its missing parts supplied by reference TRBV19 and TRBJ1-5, is DGGITQSPKYLFRKEGQNVTLSCEQNLNHDAMYWYRQDPGQGLRLIYYSQIVNDFQKGDIAEGYSVSREKKESFPLTVTSAQKNPTAFYLCASSKGGAQHFGDGTRLSIL.

The table lists this clonotype with a few counts. The V gene is TRBV28, the J gene TRBJ1-5, with TRBD1 matching over 9 bases. The length of the CDR3 is 13 residues. Germline V gives CDR1 MDHEN, CDR2 SYDVKM. Losses at the gene ends were 5 bases for V and 9 bases for J; bases not matched to a gene: 5. The CDR3 DNA is TGTGCCAGCAGTGGGGACAGGGTACGGCCCCAGCATTTT. It specifies CASSGDRVRPQHF.

This clonotype was recorded a few times. CDR3: CAWEGGTGNYNEQFF. In DNA form, the CDR3 reads TGTGCCTGGGAAGGAGGGACTGGGAATTACAATGAGCAGTTCTTC. The gene calls are TRBV30 and TRBJ2-1, with a weak D call TRBD2 (6 bases). V was trimmed by 5 bases and J by 4 bases, leaving 18 bases between them. The CDR3 sequence is 15 residues long. Germline V lookup: CDR1 GTSNPN, CDR2 SVGIG (reference sequence).

This clonotype came up a few times. The CDR3 DNA reads as TGTGCCAGCAGCCAAAAATCTAGCGGGAGGGATGTTGGCAATGAGCAGTTCTTC. Amino acids: CASSQKSSGRDVGNEQFF. V usage is TRBV4-2 and J usage is TRBJ2-1; 12 nucleotides line up with TRBD2. The CDR3 totals 18 residues. Trimming took 2 bases from V and 6 from J; bases not matched to a gene: 11. Germline-derived CDR1 and CDR2 are LGHNA and YNFKEQ.

CDR3 sequence: CASSLTGYRGDNEQFF. The CDR3 DNA sequence: TGTGCCAGCAGCTTGACCGGTTACAGGGGTGACAATGAGCAGTTCTTC. The chain recombines TRBV5-6 with TRBJ2-1; TRBD1 agrees at 7 bases. Germline-derived CDR1 and CDR2 are SGHDT and YYEEEE. This CDR3 region has 16 residues. V was pared by 1 base and J by 5 bases, with 9 bases of the junction left unmatched.